Presented here are 30 T cell receptor beta chains from one specimen sequenced in a study of technical replicates of blood from a handful of donors. Assay: immunoSEQ multiplex PCR; the TCRdb copy retains only in-frame clones and omits some. Here the sample spans fewer than 80,000 clones, approximately 86% being singletons. The sequenced sample consisted of PBMCs. These TCRs come from a human donor in good health. Some clones in this sample may be carry-over from other donors' samples.

The V gene is TRBV4-1, the J gene TRBJ1-6; perhaps TRBD1 as D (6 bases). Trimming left V 0 bases short and J 7 bases short, with 10 bases between. Germline CDR1 reads MGHRA; CDR2 reads YSYEKL. The CDR3 runs 15 residues. Here the CDR3 DNA reads TGCGCCAGCAGCCAAGAACGGACAGCAAATTCACCCCTCCACTTT. It yields the protein CASSQERTANSPLHF.

As concerns this clone: Other nucleotide sequences from this sample produce the same CDR3. The rearrangement joins TRBV9 to TRBJ2-2, with D uncertain. Trimming took 0 bases from V and 6 from J, leaving 3 bases between them. Germline V CDR1 and CDR2: SGDLS, YYNGEE. The CDR3 spans 12 residues. The CDR3 region has the DNA TGTGCCAGCAGCGTAGCCGCCGGGGAGCTGTTTTTT. Its translation: CASSVAAGELFF.

The chain uses TRBV6-5 and TRBJ2-7, with TRBD1 matching 11 bases. This CDR3 is 16 amino acids long. Germline-derived CDR1 and CDR2 are MNHEY and SVGAGI. The ends lost 0 bases at V and 3 bases at J; junction bases unmatched: 4. CDR3 sequence: CASSYSKGQGVYEQYF. The CDR3 DNA sequence: TGTGCCAGCAGTTACTCTAAGGGACAGGGGGTCTACGAGCAGTACTTC.

This clone was recorded a few times. This chain uses TRBV18 with TRBJ1-2; D is ambiguous. V lost 3 bases to trimming and J lost 7 bases, with 24 bases between them. The CDR3 is 17 amino acids. CDR1 KGHSH and CDR2 LQKENI come from the germline V gene. CDR3 nucleotides: TGTGCCAGCTCACCCCTCAAAGTCACGAGGGCTATGGCTGGCTACACCTTC. This translates into CASSPLKVTRAMAGYTF.

This chain joins TRBV7-2 and TRBJ2-2; D gene unclear. Trimming pared 4 bases from V and 5 bases from J, leaving 11 bases between. Germline V gene sequence: CDR1 SGHTA, CDR2 FQGNSA. The CDR3 contains 14 residues. The CDR3 spells CASSSAPGTGELFF. CDR3 sequence (DNA): TGTGCCAGCAGCTCGGCGCCCGGGACCGGGGAGCTGTTTTTT.

This clone was seen only once. The chain recombines TRBV6-1 with TRBJ2-1; tentatively, D is TRBD2 (5 bases). The CDR3 length is 13 residues. V gave up 2 bases and J gave up 13 bases, with 15 bases separating them. Germline CDR1 MNHNS, CDR2 SASEGT. The CDR3 DNA sequence: TGTGCCAGCAGTGAACTGCCGCCTAGCCATCAGTTCTTC. As protein: CASSELPPSHQFF.

The chain is built from TRBV2 and TRBJ2-1; tentatively, D is TRBD2 (5 bases). Trimming pared 6 bases from V and 0 bases from J, leaving 9 bases between. Germline CDR1 and CDR2: SNHLY and FYNNEI. The CDR3 is 14 residues long. CDR3 nucleotide sequence: TGTGCCAGCAGGGGGAGCAGCTCCTACAATGAGCAGTTCTTC. Translating gives CASRGSSSYNEQFF.

This clone was recorded only once. The chain has TRBV4-3 and TRBJ2-5; 11 bases are shared with TRBD2. Germline V lookup: CDR1 LGHNA, CDR2 YSLEER. The V gene end was trimmed by 1 base and the J gene end by 5 bases; junction bases not matched to a gene: 3. This CDR3 is built from 15 residues. The CDR3 protein is CASSQGGLAGETQYF. CDR3 in DNA: TGCGCCAGCAGCCAAGGCGGACTAGCGGGTGAGACCCAGTACTTC.

The chain joins TRBV9 to TRBJ2-1; D unresolved. The CDR3 runs 16 residues. CDR1 SGDLS and CDR2 YYNGEE come from the germline V gene. Trimming left V 3 bases short and J 8 bases short, with 21 bases between. The CDR3 is CASSESPIWAWDEQFF. Written as DNA, the CDR3 is TGTGCCAGCAGCGAATCCCCGATTTGGGCATGGGATGAGCAGTTCTTC.

This chain links TRBV11-2 with TRBJ2-3, with TRBD2 as a possible D gene (6 bases). The CDR3 loop spans 15 amino acids. V was trimmed by 6 bases and J by 1 base, leaving 14 bases between them. Germline-derived CDR1 and CDR2 are SGHAT and FQNNGV. The CDR3 region has the DNA TGTGCCAGCAGTCCCGGGGGATTCGGCACAGATACGCAGTATTTT. Translating gives CASSPGGFGTDTQYF.

J is TRBJ1-2 and V is TRBV4-3; D remains ambiguous. The CDR3 has 16 residues. With 3 bases removed from V and 5 bases from J, the gap between germline ends came to 19 bases. Germline CDR1 is LGHNA and CDR2 is YSLEER. CDR3 in DNA: TGCGCCAGCAGCCAGACGAGGGCCATTAGGGCATATGGCTACACCTTC. This sequence encodes CASSQTRAIRAYGYTF.

The V gene is TRBV6-1, the J gene TRBJ2-5, with 9 bases that match TRBD2. The length of the CDR3 is 15 residues. Germline CDR1 and CDR2: MNHNS and SASEGT. V dropped 2 bases and J dropped 2; count of bases not matched to a gene: 3. The CDR3 DNA is TGTGCCAGCAGTGAACTAGCGGGGCGGCAAGAGACCCAGTACTTC. Its translation: CASSELAGRQETQYF.

J is TRBJ1-5 and V is TRBV19; D possibly corresponds to TRBD1 (6 bases). CDR1 LNHDA and CDR2 SQIVND come from the germline V gene (reference sequence). V was trimmed by 6 bases and J by 6 bases, leaving 18 bases between them. The CDR3 runs 15 residues. The chain's CDR3 is CASSPRGGAVQPQHF. CDR3 bases: TGTGCCAGTAGCCCCCGAGGGGGGGCTGTTCAGCCCCAGCATTTT. Filled out from reference TRBV19 and TRBJ1-5, the complete variable domain reads DGGITQSPKYLFRKEGQNVTLSCEQNLNHDAMYWYRQDPGQGLRLIYYSQIVNDFQKGDIAEGYSVSREKKESFPLTVTSAQKNPTAFYLCASSPRGGAVQPQHFGDGTRLSIL.

V is TRBV27 and J is TRBJ1-2; 7 bases are shared with TRBD1. Trimming at V came to 6 bases and at J to 8 bases, leaving 6 bases not matched to a gene. Germline values: CDR1 MNHEY, CDR2 SMNVEV (reference sequence). The CDR3 has 12 amino acids. The CDR3 DNA reads as TGTGCCAGCAGAGGACAGGCGCGAGGCTACACCTTC. Its protein product is CASRGQARGYTF.

The genes are TRBV5-6 and TRBJ2-7; unclear D gene. This CDR3 comprises 14 residues. Per the germline V gene, CDR1 is SGHDT and CDR2 is YYEEEE. Trimming took 0 bases from V and 2 from J, leaving 9 bases between them. This CDR3 reads CASSLEATTYEQYF. Here the CDR3 DNA reads TGTGCCAGCAGCTTGGAAGCAACGACCTACGAGCAGTACTTC.

The chain employs TRBV12-5 and TRBJ2-7; no firm D call. The CDR3 loop spans 14 amino acids. Deletions cut 2 bases from V and 2 bases from J, with 10 bases between. Germline V CDR1 and CDR2: LGHNT, FRNRAP. CDR3 DNA: TGTGCTAGTGGTTTGTACCCAGTGGCCTACGAGCAGTACTTC. Its translation: CASGLYPVAYEQYF.

This chain joins TRBV5-1 and TRBJ1-2; tentative D call: TRBD1 (6 bases). The CDR3 length is 14 residues. Germline loops: CDR1 SGHRS, CDR2 YFSETQ. The V end was cut by 0 bases, the J end by 6 bases, with 12 bases between. DNA for the CDR3: TGCGCCAGCAGCTTGGCAGGGGAAAGGGATGGCTACACCTTC. It translates to CASSLAGERDGYTF. The full variable domain, in which reference TRBV5-1 and TRBJ1-2 provide the parts outside the CDR3, is KAGVTQTPRYLIKTRGQQVTLSCSPISGHRSVSWYQQTPGQGLQFLFEYFSETQRNKGNFPGRFSGRQFSNSRSEMNVSTLELGDSALYLCASSLAGERDGYTFGSGTRLTVV.

The V gene is TRBV29-1, the J gene TRBJ2-7, with 9 nucleotides matching TRBD2. V shed 4 bases, J shed 6 bases, and the junction held 10 bases outside the gene matches. The length of the CDR3 is 14 residues. Germline lookup yields CDR1 SQVTM and CDR2 ANQGSEA. CDR3 loop: CSVVAGGPTGEQYF. The DNA for the CDR3 is TGCAGCGTTGTGGCGGGAGGGCCGACCGGCGAGCAGTACTTC.

The V call is TRBV30, the J call TRBJ2-1; tentative D call: TRBD2 (6 bases). The ends were cut back, 3 bases at V and 4 bases at J, with 28 bases in the middle. The CDR3 is 19 residues long. The germline V gene has CDR1 GTSNPN and CDR2 SVGIG (reference sequence). CDR3 sequence reads: CAWRRTRGTYSLGYNEQFF. The CDR3 nucleotides are TGTGCCTGGAGACGGACACGGGGGACTTACTCTTTGGGGTACAATGAGCAGTTCTTC.

The V and J genes are TRBV19 and TRBJ2-1, with D possibly being TRBD2 (6 bases). Trimming cost V 3 bases and J 6 bases, with 15 bases left between them. From germline, CDR1 is LNHDA and CDR2 SQIVND (reference sequence). This CDR3 spans 15 amino acids. This CDR3 reads CASSIIREMGNEQFF. CDR3 DNA: TGTGCCAGTAGTATTATACGGGAGATGGGCAATGAGCAGTTCTTC.

This rearrangement joins TRBV7-6 to TRBJ2-1; 10 bases are a match to TRBD2. Germline lookup yields CDR1 SGHVS and CDR2 FNYEAQ. This CDR3 has 15 residues. V trimming: 0 bases; J trimming: 15 bases; junction bases outside the gene matches: 11. The CDR3: CASSLAPGLASVLFF. For the CDR3, the DNA is TGTGCCAGCAGCTTAGCCCCGGGACTAGCGTCGGTATTGTTCTTC.

This rearrangement joins TRBV5-1 to TRBJ1-4; 8 bases fit TRBD1. The CDR3 consists of 18 residues. CDR1 SGHRS and CDR2 YFSETQ come from the germline V gene. V lost 4 bases, J lost 1 base, and 12 bases stayed unmatched. CDR3: CASSPQGATRRTNEKLFF. The CDR3 coding sequence is TGCGCCAGCAGCCCCCAGGGGGCTACCCGGAGAACTAATGAAAAACTGTTTTTT. Together with reference TRBV5-1 and TRBJ1-4, the CDR3 gives the full variable domain: KAGVTQTPRYLIKTRGQQVTLSCSPISGHRSVSWYQQTPGQGLQFLFEYFSETQRNKGNFPGRFSGRQFSNSRSEMNVSTLELGDSALYLCASSPQGATRRTNEKLFFGSGTQLSVL.

This clone is medium-sized in the sample. CDR3 residues: CASRQQGTNTEAFF. In nucleotides, the CDR3 is TGTGCCAGCAGGCAACAGGGGACGAACACTGAAGCTTTCTTT. V and J are TRBV6-6 and TRBJ1-1; 7 bases line up with TRBD1. The CDR3 is 14 residues long. V trimming: 6 bases; J trimming: 1 base; junction bases outside the gene matches: 5. Germline values: CDR1 MNHNY, CDR2 SVGAGI (reference sequence).

The chain has TRBV27 and TRBJ1-3; the D gene is possibly TRBD1 (5 bases). V gave up 0 bases and J gave up 3 bases, with 12 bases separating them. Germline V gives CDR1 MNHEY, CDR2 SMNVEV (reference sequence). The CDR3 has 16 residues. As DNA, the CDR3 is TGTGCCAGCAGTTTATCCCGACCGGACAATGGAAACACCATATATTTT. Amino acid sequence: CASSLSRPDNGNTIYF.

The V gene is TRBV9, the J gene TRBJ1-3; D gene unclear. Per germline, CDR1 SGDLS and CDR2 YYNGEE. Trimming pared 0 bases from V and 3 bases from J, leaving 4 bases between. The CDR3 is made up of 13 amino acids. CDR3 protein: CASSVVFGNTIYF. CDR3 coding DNA: TGTGCCAGCAGCGTAGTCTTTGGAAACACCATATATTTT.

CDR3: CASREGSSNYGYTF. The CDR3 DNA sequence: TGTGCCAGCAGGGAGGGGTCTTCTAACTATGGCTACACCTTC. The chain combines TRBV2 with TRBJ1-2; D is perhaps TRBD1 (5 bases). Germline CDR1 reads SNHLY; CDR2 reads FYNNEI. This CDR3 is built from 14 residues. V lost 6 bases and J lost 0, with 11 bases in between. The variable domain in full, with the rest retrieved from reference TRBV2 and TRBJ1-2, is EPEVTQTPSHQVTQMGQEVILRCVPISNHLYFYWYRQILGQKVEFLVSFYNNEISEKSEIFDDQFSVERPDGSNFTLKIRSTKLEDSAMYFCASREGSSNYGYTFGSGTRLTVV.

This sequence joins TRBV7-3 and TRBJ2-7; weak D call: TRBD2 (6 bases). Germline V gene data show CDR1 as SGHTA and CDR2 as FQGTGA. The CDR3 is 16 amino acids. The ends were cut back, 6 bases at V and 1 base at J, with 19 bases in the middle. CDR3 nucleotide sequence: TGTGCCAGCAGTTCTGGTAACCCCGGGACTTCCTACGAGCAGTACTTC. Amino acid sequence: CASSSGNPGTSYEQYF.

This clone was observed many times. The V gene is TRBV29-1, the J gene TRBJ2-5; TRBD2 matches 8 bases. The CDR3 has 12 residues. V lost 7 bases, J lost 10 bases, and 11 bases stayed unmatched. CDR1 is SQVTM and CDR2 is ANQGSEA in the germline V gene. CDR3 DNA sequence: TGCAGCGGGGCGGGAGGCCCTTTTGACCAGTACTTC. Amino acids: CSGAGGPFDQYF.

This CDR3 reads CASSVLAGEGQETQYF. The CDR3 coding sequence is TGTGCCAGCAGCGTGCTAGCGGGAGAAGGCCAAGAGACCCAGTACTTC. V and J are TRBV9 and TRBJ2-5, with 10 bases identical to TRBD2. Germline loops: CDR1 SGDLS, CDR2 YYNGEE. The J segment lost 1 base and the V segment lost 2 bases, leaving 5 bases of the junction unmatched. The CDR3 totals 16 residues.

This clone was seen a few times. This chain joins TRBV7-3 and TRBJ2-3, with TRBD1 matching 7 bases. The CDR3 runs to 15 residues. Germline CDR1 SGHTA, CDR2 FQGTGA. J gave up 3 bases and V 5 bases, and 8 bases lay outside the gene matches. DNA for the CDR3: TGTGCCAGCAGCCGTACAGGGGTTGGGACAGATACGCAGTATTTT. Residues: CASSRTGVGTDTQYF.